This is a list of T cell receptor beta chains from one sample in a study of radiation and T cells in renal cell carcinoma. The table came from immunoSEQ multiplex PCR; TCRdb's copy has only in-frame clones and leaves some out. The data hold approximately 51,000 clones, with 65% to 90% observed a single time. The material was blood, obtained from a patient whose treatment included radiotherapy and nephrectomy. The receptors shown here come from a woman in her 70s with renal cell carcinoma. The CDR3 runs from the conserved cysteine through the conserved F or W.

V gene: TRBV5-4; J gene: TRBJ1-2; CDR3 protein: CASSSGTSYGYTF
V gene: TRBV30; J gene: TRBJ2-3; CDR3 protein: CAWSVAGDTQYF
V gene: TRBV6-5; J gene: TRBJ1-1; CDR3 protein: CASSSTDGRAFF
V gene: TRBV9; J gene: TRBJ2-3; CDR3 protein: CASSPLGGGPTDTQYF
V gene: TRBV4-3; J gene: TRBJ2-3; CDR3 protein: CASSQESAGGMTAQYF
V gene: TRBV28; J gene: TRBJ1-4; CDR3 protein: CASSLRQIATNEKLFF
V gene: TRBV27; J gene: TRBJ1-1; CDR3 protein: CASSHKFADTEAFF
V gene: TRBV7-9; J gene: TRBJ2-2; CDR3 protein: CASSLLAGGPRGNTGELFF
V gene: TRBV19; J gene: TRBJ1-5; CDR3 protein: CASSMRERSNQPQHF
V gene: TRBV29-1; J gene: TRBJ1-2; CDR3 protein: CSVYRGGYGYTF